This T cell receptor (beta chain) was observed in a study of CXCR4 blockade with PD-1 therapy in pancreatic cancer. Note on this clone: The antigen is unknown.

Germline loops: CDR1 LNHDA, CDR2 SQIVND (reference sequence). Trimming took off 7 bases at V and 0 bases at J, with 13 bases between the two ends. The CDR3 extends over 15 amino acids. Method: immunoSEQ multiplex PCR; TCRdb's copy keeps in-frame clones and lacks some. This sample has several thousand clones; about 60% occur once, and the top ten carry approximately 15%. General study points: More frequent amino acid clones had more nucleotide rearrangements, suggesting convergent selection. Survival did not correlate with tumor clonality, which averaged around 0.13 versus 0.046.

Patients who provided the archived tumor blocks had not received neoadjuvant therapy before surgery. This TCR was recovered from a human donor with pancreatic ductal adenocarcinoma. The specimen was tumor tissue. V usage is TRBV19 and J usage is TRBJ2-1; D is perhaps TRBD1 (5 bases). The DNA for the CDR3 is TGTGCCAGTACCCCGACCGACAGCTCCTACAATGAGCAGTTCTTC. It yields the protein CASTPTDSSYNEQFF.